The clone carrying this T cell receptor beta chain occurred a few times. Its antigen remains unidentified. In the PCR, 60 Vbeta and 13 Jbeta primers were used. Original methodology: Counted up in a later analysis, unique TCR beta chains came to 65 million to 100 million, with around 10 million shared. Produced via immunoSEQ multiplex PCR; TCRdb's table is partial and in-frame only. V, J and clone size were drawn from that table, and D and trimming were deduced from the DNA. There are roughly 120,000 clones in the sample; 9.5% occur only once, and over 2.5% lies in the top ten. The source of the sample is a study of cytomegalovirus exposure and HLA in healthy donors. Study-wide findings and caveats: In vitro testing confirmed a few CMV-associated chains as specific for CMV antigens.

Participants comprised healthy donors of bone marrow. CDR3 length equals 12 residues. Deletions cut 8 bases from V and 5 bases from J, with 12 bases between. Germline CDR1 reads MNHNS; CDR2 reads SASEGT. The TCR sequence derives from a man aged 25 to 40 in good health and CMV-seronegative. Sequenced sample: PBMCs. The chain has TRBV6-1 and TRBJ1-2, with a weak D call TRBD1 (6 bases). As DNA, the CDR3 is TGTGCCAGCGGCCAGGGGCGATATGGCTACACCTTC. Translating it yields CASGQGRYGYTF.